One and the same sample provided the 9 T cell receptor beta chains below, sequenced in a study of blood T cell repertoires in COVID-19. Only in-frame clones appear in the TCRdb table, and some are missing; sequencing was by immunoSEQ multiplex PCR. This table holds approximately 240,000 clones, 65% to 80% found once. The specimen was peripheral blood. These receptors were collected from a woman in her thirties or forties with active or convalescent COVID-19.

This rearrangement joins TRBV5-1 to TRBJ1-2, with 9 nucleotides matching TRBD1. Germline V lookup: CDR1 SGHRS, CDR2 YFSETQ. The CDR3 is 14 amino acids. Trimming took 4 bases from V and 4 from J; bases not matched to a gene: 5. CDR3 region: CASSPGQGSYGYTF. The CDR3 coding sequence is TGCGCCAGCAGCCCAGGACAGGGGAGCTATGGCTACACCTTC.

In this sample, this clone turned up a few times. Additional DNA sequences in this sample encode the identical CDR3. This chain links TRBV27 with TRBJ2-1; D is perhaps TRBD2 (5 bases). Trimming cost V 4 bases and J 1 base, with 8 bases left between them. The CDR3 is made up of 14 amino acids. Germline CDR1 reads MNHEY; CDR2 reads SMNVEV (reference sequence). The CDR3 DNA is TGTGCCAGCAGTTCGGGGTTATCCTACAATGAGCAGTTCTTC. Translation gives CASSSGLSYNEQFF.

The chain carries TRBV5-1 and TRBJ2-1, with D possibly TRBD2 on 6 matching bases. Germline V gene sequence: CDR1 SGHRS, CDR2 YFSETQ. Deletions cut 4 bases from V and 4 bases from J, with 18 bases between. The CDR3 has 16 residues. The chain's CDR3 is CASSHLKTRGYNEQFF. CDR3 DNA sequence: TGCGCCAGCAGCCACCTTAAGACCCGGGGGTACAATGAGCAGTTCTTC.

The chain links TRBV7-2 to TRBJ1-5; no reliable D call. Trimming left V 2 bases short and J 6 bases short, with 8 bases between. Germline V gene sequence: CDR1 SGHTA, CDR2 FQGNSA. This CDR3 spans 13 amino acids. DNA of the CDR3: TGTGCCAGCAGCTTATTTAGTGGTCAGCCCCAGCATTTT. This encodes CASSLFSGQPQHF.

The sample holds a few counts of this clone. The V and J genes are TRBV5-6 and TRBJ1-3; TRBD1 might be the D (5 bases). The length of the CDR3 is 13 residues. V was clipped by 1 base and J by 5 bases, with 7 bases between them. CDR1 is SGHDT, CDR2 YYEEEE, per germline. This CDR3 reads CASSLRQRNTIYF. Written as DNA, the CDR3 is TGTGCCAGCAGCTTGCGACAGAGAAACACCATATATTTT.

The gene calls are TRBV18 and TRBJ1-1; D not resolved. The germline CDR1 and CDR2 sequences are KGHSH and LQKENI. V dropped 1 base and J dropped 7 bases, with 10 bases sitting between them. The CDR3 sequence is 13 residues long. The DNA of the CDR3 is TGTGCCAGCTCACCACTTAGCGCAGGTGAAGCTTTCTTT. Translation: CASSPLSAGEAFF.

The chain uses TRBV30 and TRBJ2-7, with a weak D call TRBD1 (6 bases). Germline CDR1 reads GTSNPN; CDR2 reads SVGIG (reference sequence). V dropped 0 bases and J dropped 4 bases, with 13 bases sitting between them. This CDR3 region has 14 residues. The CDR3 DNA reads TGTGCCTGGAGTGTTGGTGGGGGCAGGTACGAGCAGTACTTC. Translating it yields CAWSVGGGRYEQYF.

CDR3: CASSLDTGGGYGYTF. In DNA, the CDR3 is TGTGCCAGCAGTTTGGACACAGGGGGTGGATATGGCTACACCTTC. The chain employs TRBV28 and TRBJ1-2; 8 nucleotides agree with TRBD1. With 3 bases clipped from V and 5 bases from J, the junction kept 8 bases outside the gene matches. CDR3 length: 15 amino acids. Germline V gene data show CDR1 as MDHEN and CDR2 as SYDVKM.

The chain employs TRBV2 and TRBJ1-4; 7 bases map to TRBD1. In germline, CDR1 is SNHLY, CDR2 FYNNEI. CDR3 length equals 15 residues. J gave up 2 bases and V 3 bases, and 3 bases lay outside the gene matches. CDR3 region: CASSDQGVTNEKLFF. The DNA for the CDR3 is TGTGCCAGCAGTGACCAGGGGGTGACTAATGAAAAACTGTTTTTT.